This is a list of T cell receptor beta chains from one sample in a study of OX40 agonist ivuxolimab in advanced cancers. TCRdb's copy holds only in-frame clones and misses some; the assay was immunoSEQ multiplex PCR. The sample lists fewer than 80,000 clones, 70% to 90% occurring once. The source material was CD4+ or CD8+ T cells sorted from blood, sampled in a trial of the OX40 agonist ivuxolimab. The receptors were gathered from an adult with an advanced solid tumor such as melanoma, head and neck, liver or kidney cancer. Both conserved end residues are part of each CDR3. Fields, in order: CDR3 DNA, CDR3 protein, D gene, clone size, CDR3 length, J gene, V gene. The D gene is left open where the match is weak. Expanded clones get a size class; other rows say once, few or many, or leave the size out.

TGTGCCAGCAGCTTAGCCCGCGAGGGGAACATTCAGTACTTC | CASSLAREGNIQYF | NA | once | 14 | TRBJ2-4 | TRBV11-2
TGCGCCAGCAGCGGGGTCGGGACGGGCTCCTACGAGCAGTACTTC | CASSGVGTGSYEQYF | NA | few | 15 | TRBJ2-7 | TRBV5-1
TGCGCCAGCAGCTTCGGAAGAGGTAGCGGGAGCCAGGGGGAGCAGTTCTTC | CASSFGRGSGSQGEQFF | TRBD2 | NA | 17 | TRBJ2-1 | TRBV5-1
TGTGCCAGCAGCTTAGAGGATAATTCACCCCTCCACTTT | CASSLEDNSPLHF | NA | NA | 13 | TRBJ1-6 | TRBV7-2
TGTGCCACCAGCAGTAGTCGACCGGGACAAGACACAGATACGCAGTATTTT | CATSSSRPGQDTDTQYF | NA | NA | 17 | TRBJ2-3 | TRBV15
TGCGCCAGCAGCCAGATAACAGGGGTCCAGCCCCAGCATTTT | CASSQITGVQPQHF | TRBD1 | NA | 14 | TRBJ1-5 | TRBV4-1
TGTGCCAGCAGCTTACATGCCGCTAGCGGGGGAGTCGGGGAGCTGTTTTTT | CASSLHAASGGVGELFF | TRBD2 | NA | 17 | TRBJ2-2 | TRBV11-2
TGCGCCAGCAGCCAAGAGCCGGGTGCTACGCAGTATTTT | CASSQEPGATQYF | NA | NA | 13 | TRBJ2-3 | TRBV4-3
TGCGCCAGCAGCCAAGGGGGAGCTGGGGGGCCCAACTATGGCTACACCTTC | CASSQGGAGGPNYGYTF | NA | NA | 17 | TRBJ1-2 | TRBV4-3
TGCGCCAGCAGCTTGGGAGGGGGCAATGAAAAACTGTTTTTT | CASSLGGGNEKLFF | TRBD1 | NA | 14 | TRBJ1-4 | TRBV5-1
TGTGCCAGTAACGACGACAGGGCCAATGGCTACACCTTC | CASNDDRANGYTF | TRBD1 | NA | 13 | TRBJ1-2 | TRBV19
TGTGCCAGTCAGGCCGGGACGGGGAATCAGCCCCAGCATTTT | CASQAGTGNQPQHF | NA | medium-sized | 14 | TRBJ1-5 | TRBV19
TGTGCCAGCAGGACCGGGACTAGCAACCAAAACATTCAGTACTTC | CASRTGTSNQNIQYF | TRBD2 | NA | 15 | TRBJ2-4 | TRBV7-2
TGTGCCAGTAGTATGTGGTTGGACAAAATCTACGAGCAGTACTTC | CASSMWLDKIYEQYF | NA | NA | 15 | TRBJ2-7 | TRBV19
TGTGCCATCAGTGAGTCGAACTCCCATAGCAATCAGCCCCAGCATTTT | CAISESNSHSNQPQHF | NA | medium-sized | 16 | TRBJ1-5 | TRBV10-3
TGTGCCAGCAGCGTAGGACAGTCGGCCAATCAGCCCCAGCATTTT | CASSVGQSANQPQHF | NA | few | 15 | TRBJ1-5 | TRBV9
TGTGCCAGCAGTTACTCGGAGTACGAGCAGTACTTC | CASSYSEYEQYF | NA | NA | 12 | TRBJ2-7 | TRBV6-5
TGTGCCATCAGTGAGGGGGGAAGAAGCAATCAGCCCCAGCATTTT | CAISEGGRSNQPQHF | NA | NA | 15 | TRBJ1-5 | TRBV10-3
TGTGCCAGCAGCCGGGACTATAGCACAGATACGCAGTATTTT | CASSRDYSTDTQYF | TRBD2 | NA | 14 | TRBJ2-3 | TRBV6-4
TGTGCCAGTTCCTCAAGCGGGCCGGGGGGTTTCGGCTACACCTTC | CASSSSGPGGFGYTF | NA | NA | 15 | TRBJ1-2 | TRBV6-1
TGTGCCATCAGTTCGACATCCTTGGGGGAGCAGTACTTC | CAISSTSLGEQYF | NA | NA | 13 | TRBJ2-7 | TRBV10-3
TGTGCCTGGAGTCTCATCAACTATGGCTACACCTTC | CAWSLINYGYTF | NA | NA | 12 | TRBJ1-2 | TRBV30
TGTGCCAGCAGTTACTCCCCAGGGTGGAAGACCCAGTACTTC | CASSYSPGWKTQYF | NA | NA | 14 | TRBJ2-5 | TRBV6-5
TGTGCCATTTCCGGGACAGGGGTTGGAAACACCATATATTTT | CAISGTGVGNTIYF | TRBD1 | NA | 14 | TRBJ1-3 | TRBV6-6
TGCGCCAGCAGCTTTGGGGGGCCCTATGGCTACACCTTC | CASSFGGPYGYTF | NA | NA | 13 | TRBJ1-2 | TRBV5-1
TGCGCCAGCAAACTAGCGGGGACCTACGAGCAGTACTTC | CASKLAGTYEQYF | TRBD2 | NA | 13 | TRBJ2-7 | TRBV5-1
TGTGCCAGCAGTCCCCGGGACCCACACACCGGGGAGCTGTTTTTT | CASSPRDPHTGELFF | NA | once | 15 | TRBJ2-2 | TRBV7-9
TGTGCCAGCTCACCACTGACAGGGGAAGGAGGCTACACCTTC | CASSPLTGEGGYTF | TRBD1 | NA | 14 | TRBJ1-2 | TRBV18
TGTGCCAGCAGTGTCCTAAGGGGCGGGCAAGAGACCCAGTACTTC | CASSVLRGGQETQYF | NA | NA | 15 | TRBJ2-5 | TRBV6-1
TGTGCCAGTAGTTGGACAGGGGGCGCAGATTACGAGCAGTACTTC | CASSWTGGADYEQYF | TRBD1 | NA | 15 | TRBJ2-7 | TRBV19
TGCGCCAGCAGCCAATCGATAGGGACAGGGTGGTACGAGCAGTACTTC | CASSQSIGTGWYEQYF | TRBD1 | NA | 16 | TRBJ2-7 | TRBV4-1
TGTGCCAGCAGTAATCGGACAGCGCCTTGGCAGCCCCAGCATTTT | CASSNRTAPWQPQHF | NA | NA | 15 | TRBJ1-5 | TRBV6-5
TGTGCCAGCAGCGGGACAGGCCTACCCCGCTATGGCTACACCTTC | CASSGTGLPRYGYTF | TRBD1 | NA | 15 | TRBJ1-2 | TRBV9
TGTGCCAGCAGGCCCCCGGGACTAGCGGGGTACGAGCAGTACTTC | CASRPPGLAGYEQYF | TRBD2 | NA | 15 | TRBJ2-7 | TRBV6-6
TGTGCCAGCAGCGATGGGCCTCAGGGTAATTCACCCCTCCACTTT | CASSDGPQGNSPLHF | NA | NA | 15 | TRBJ1-6 | TRBV7-9
TGTGCCAGTAGTATAGCAGGGATTGCGACTGAAGCTTTCTTT | CASSIAGIATEAFF | NA | NA | 14 | TRBJ1-1 | TRBV19
TGCGCCAGCAGCCAAGAAAGGCCGGGGCAAGAGACCCAGTACTTC | CASSQERPGQETQYF | NA | NA | 15 | TRBJ2-5 | TRBV4-1
TGCGCCAGCAGCTTGGCCCTAAGCGCCCAAGAGACCCAGTACTTC | CASSLALSAQETQYF | NA | NA | 15 | TRBJ2-5 | TRBV5-1
TGTGCCAGCAGTTTGCCGGGGGGACCCTACAATGAGCAGTTCTTC | CASSLPGGPYNEQFF | TRBD2 | NA | 15 | TRBJ2-1 | TRBV6-1
TGTGCCAGCAGCTTGGTCGGGGGGCACGAGCAGTACTTC | CASSLVGGHEQYF | NA | few | 13 | TRBJ2-7 | TRBV5-4
TGTGCCAGCAGCTTTTCGTCACAGGCGCTCTACAATGAGCAGTTCTTC | CASSFSSQALYNEQFF | NA | NA | 16 | TRBJ2-1 | TRBV7-6
TGTGCCAGCAGCGGCAACCTGGGCAGGGAGGTCGATGGCTACACCTTC | CASSGNLGREVDGYTF | NA | once | 16 | TRBJ1-2 | TRBV9
TGCGCCAGCAGTGAGGTGGTGAATCAGCCCCAGCATTTT | CASSEVVNQPQHF | NA | few | 13 | TRBJ1-5 | TRBV10-2
TGTGCCAGCTCAATGACAGAGAACTATGGCTACACCTTC | CASSMTENYGYTF | NA | NA | 13 | TRBJ1-2 | TRBV18
TGTGCCAGCAGCCAACAAACCACAGATACGCAGTATTTT | CASSQQTTDTQYF | NA | few | 13 | TRBJ2-3 | TRBV7-2
TGTGCCAGCTCACCAGCTCCCGAGACCCAGTACTTC | CASSPAPETQYF | NA | NA | 12 | TRBJ2-5 | TRBV18